One and the same sample provided the 29 T cell receptor beta chains below, sequenced in a study of T-cell reconstitution after alpha-beta-depleted transplantation in children. Unique molecular identifiers were incorporated when the TCRbeta library was constructed. From the PCR reads, TCRdb called clonotypes with MiXCR, one entry per CDR3 protein. This sample has around 450,000 distinct CDR3 sequences, with approximately 42% found just once. The specimen was PBMCs, collected before TCRalphabeta/CD19-depleted stem cell transplant. Receptors originate from a girl aged 2 to 10 with aplastic anemia, due to receive a stem cell transplant.

This rearrangement joins TRBV6-1 to TRBJ2-5; 8 nucleotides line up with TRBD2. Trimming took 7 bases from V and 1 from J; bases not matched to a gene: 5. The CDR3 runs 14 residues. The germline V gene encodes CDR1 MNHNS and CDR2 SASEGT. CDR3 nucleotides: TGTGCCAGCAAGAAACTAGCGGTCCAAGAGACCCAGTACTTC. This codes for CASKKLAVQETQYF.

In DNA, the CDR3 is TGTGCCAGCAGTGAGACTAGGGATACGCAGTATTTT. It is translated as CASSETRDTQYF. The chain uses TRBV28 and TRBJ2-3; D is perhaps TRBD2 (6 bases). Trimming stripped 5 bases from V and 6 bases from J, with 9 bases between. Germline V gene lookup returns CDR1 MDHEN and CDR2 SYDVKM. The CDR3 loop spans 12 amino acids.

In this sample, this clonotype turned up a few times. The chain joins TRBV7-7 to TRBJ2-5; TRBD2 matches 13 bases. The trim removed 5 bases at V and 7 bases at J, leaving 10 bases unmatched. The CDR3 loop spans 16 amino acids. The germline V gene has CDR1 SSHAT and CDR2 FNYEAQ (reference sequence). The CDR3 DNA follows: TGTGCCAGCAGCCCGACTAGCGGGGGGACCCTCGGGACCCAGTACTTC. This encodes CASSPTSGGTLGTQYF.

The genes are TRBV7-3 and TRBJ2-1; 13 nucleotides line up with TRBD2. Trimming at V came to 5 bases and at J to 2 bases, leaving 6 bases not matched to a gene. CDR1 is SGHTA, CDR2 FQGTGA, per germline. CDR3 length equals 17 residues. CDR3 DNA sequence: TGTGCCAGCAGCCGGGGACTAGCGGGACCTCCCTACAATGAGCAGTTCTTC. Translation gives CASSRGLAGPPYNEQFF.

As to this clonotype: This clone may be a read error of a much larger clone one base away. J is TRBJ2-7 and V is TRBV5-1, with 7 positions matching TRBD1. Trimming at V came to 0 bases and at J to 2 bases, leaving 8 bases not matched to a gene. Per germline, CDR1 SGHRS and CDR2 YFSETQ. This CDR3 is 16 amino acids long. The CDR3 is CASSLGGTANAYEQYF. For the CDR3, the DNA is TGCGCCAGCAGCTTGGGAGGGACAGCCAACGCCTACGAGCAGTACTTC.

This clonotype has ten or more counts. V is TRBV5-1 and J is TRBJ2-1, with 10 bases matching TRBD1. CDR3 length: 14 residues. The germline gives CDR1 SGHRS, CDR2 YFSETQ. V was pared by 5 bases and J by 7 bases, with 6 bases of the junction left unmatched. The CDR3 loop reads CASSRTGGRNEQFF. CDR3 coding DNA: TGCGCCAGCAGTAGGACAGGGGGTCGAAATGAGCAGTTCTTC.

The chain couples TRBV10-3 to TRBJ2-5, with D possibly TRBD1 on 5 matching bases. The germline CDR1 and CDR2 sequences are ENHRY and SYGVKD. The CDR3 length is 15 residues. Trimming removed 0 bases from V and 2 bases from J, with 10 bases in between. CDR3 sequence: CAISESQGSQETQYF. The CDR3 DNA reads as TGTGCCATCAGTGAGTCCCAGGGCTCACAAGAGACCCAGTACTTC.

The chain employs TRBV20-1 and TRBJ2-1; maybe TRBD2 (5 bases). V lost 5 bases, J lost 8 bases, and 13 bases lay in between. The CDR3 is 12 residues long. CDR1 is DFQATT and CDR2 is SNEGSKA in the germline V gene (reference sequence). The CDR3 DNA reads as TGCAGTGCTCCCACCTCGCGGGATGAGCAGTTCTTC. This sequence encodes CSAPTSRDEQFF.

This clonotype turned up a few times. The DNA of the CDR3 is TGCGCCAGCAGCCATGAACCGGGACGATTGTATGAAAAACTGTTTTTT. Its protein product is CASSHEPGRLYEKLFF. V usage is TRBV4-1 and J usage is TRBJ1-4, with a weak D call TRBD1 (5 bases). Between the trimmed V and J ends, which lost 3 bases and 6 bases, there was a span of 17 bases. The germline gives CDR1 MGHRA, CDR2 YSYEKL. The CDR3 spans 16 residues.

This clonotype was seen ten or more times. The gene calls are TRBV20-1 and TRBJ2-3; perhaps D is TRBD1 or TRBD2 (6 bases each). From germline, CDR1 is DFQATT and CDR2 SNEGSKA (reference sequence). The ends were cut back, 4 bases at V and 1 base at J, with 15 bases in the middle. The CDR3 covers 15 residues. The CDR3 region has the DNA TGCAGTGCTACTACGCACAGGGAGGGCACAGATACGCAGTATTTT. Translating it yields CSATTHREGTDTQYF.

This clonotype has a handful of counts. The gene calls are TRBV7-2 and TRBJ2-1; TRBD2 aligns across 10 bases. The J segment lost 5 bases and the V segment lost 1 base, leaving 2 bases of the junction unmatched. CDR3 length equals 15 residues. CDR1 and CDR2 from the germline V gene are SGHTA and FQGNSA. This CDR3 is CASSLEAGGNNEQFF. CDR3 DNA: TGTGCCAGCAGCTTAGAAGCGGGAGGGAACAATGAGCAGTTCTTC. Looking up the rest from reference TRBV7-2 and TRBJ2-1 gives the full variable domain: GAGVSQSPSNKVTEKGKDVELRCDPISGHTALYWYRQSLGQGLEFLIYFQGNSAPDKSGLPSDRFSAERTGGSVSTLTIQRTQQEDSAVYLCASSLEAGGNNEQFFGPGTRLTVL.

This clonotype has ten or more counts. V and J are TRBV7-9 and TRBJ2-1; 12 bases line up with TRBD2. This CDR3 comprises 16 residues. Trimming removed 1 base from V and 10 bases from J; junction bases left unmatched: 8. Germline CDR1 is SEHNR and CDR2 is FQNEAQ (reference sequence). The CDR3 protein is CASSLVGLAGNTEQFF. The CDR3 DNA sequence: TGTGCCAGCAGCTTAGTTGGACTAGCGGGGAACACAGAGCAGTTCTTC.

This clonotype was counted a few times. This CDR3 reads CASSFLQGGEPQHF. CDR3 coding DNA: TGTGCCAGCAGCTTCCTACAGGGCGGGGAGCCCCAGCATTTT. This chain uses TRBV5-6 with TRBJ1-5; TRBD1 might be the D (6 bases). Trimming took 2 bases from V and 8 from J, leaving 14 bases between them. The CDR3 loop spans 14 amino acids. From germline, CDR1 is SGHDT and CDR2 YYEEEE.

This clonotype was found many times. V gene TRBV5-6 combines with J gene TRBJ2-1; TRBD2 agrees at 7 bases. Trimming cost V 6 bases and J 7 bases; bases outside gene matches: 1. Germline CDR1 reads SGHDT; CDR2 reads YYEEEE. The CDR3 extends over 11 amino acids. As DNA, the CDR3 is TGTGCCAGCACTAGCGGTAATGAGCAGTTCTTC. Its protein product is CASTSGNEQFF.

The chain carries TRBV28 and TRBJ2-3; 11 nucleotides agree with TRBD2. This CDR3 is 14 amino acids long. V dropped 11 bases and J dropped 1; count of bases not matched to a gene: 5. Germline loops: CDR1 MDHEN, CDR2 SYDVKM. CDR3 sequence reads: CAGSGRAGTDTQYF. In DNA form, the CDR3 reads TGTGCCGGTAGCGGGAGGGCCGGCACAGATACGCAGTATTTT.

The J gene is TRBJ2-6, the V gene TRBV11-1, with 10 bases aligning to TRBD1. J lost 0 bases, V lost 5 bases, and 7 bases had no gene match. The CDR3 is 18 amino acids. Germline CDR1 SGHAT, CDR2 FQDESV (reference sequence). The CDR3 loop is CASSDSGTGVSGANVLTF. In DNA form, the CDR3 reads TGTGCCAGCAGCGATTCCGGGACAGGGGTCTCTGGGGCCAACGTCCTGACTTTC.

This sequence joins TRBV7-2 and TRBJ2-1, with TRBD2 matching over 10 bases. Looked up from germline, CDR1 is SGHTA and CDR2 is FQGNSA. The CDR3 is made up of 15 amino acids. V was pared by 1 base and J by 8 bases, with 5 bases of the junction left unmatched. CDR3 nucleotide sequence: TGTGCCAGCAGCTTAGAGCGGGGGGGCGGGTATGAGCAGTTCTTC. Its protein product is CASSLERGGGYEQFF.

As DNA, the CDR3 is TGTGCCTGGAGTGGCAGGGTGAGAACCGGGGAGCTGTTTTTT. Protein product: CAWSGRVRTGELFF. The chain recombines TRBV30 with TRBJ2-2, with a tentative D call TRBD1 (5 bases). Germline V lookup: CDR1 GTSNPN, CDR2 SVGIG (reference sequence). The CDR3 consists of 14 residues. Trimming removed 1 base at V and 5 bases at J, with 11 bases between.

The rearrangement links TRBV29-1 to TRBJ2-7, with 7 nucleotides matching TRBD2. Germline CDR1 is SQVTM and CDR2 is ANQGSEA. Trimming removed 6 bases from V and 6 bases from J; junction bases left unmatched: 11. The CDR3 loop spans 13 amino acids. DNA of the CDR3: TGCAGCGTCGGTTGGGCGGGAGCCCGCGAGCAGTACTTC. This translates into CSVGWAGAREQYF.

The V gene is TRBV5-1, the J gene TRBJ2-1; 9 bases are a match to TRBD1. V lost 3 bases, J lost 6 bases, and 7 bases stayed unmatched. The CDR3 runs 15 residues. In germline, CDR1 is SGHRS, CDR2 YFSETQ. The CDR3 DNA reads TGCGCCAGCAGCTATGGGACAGGGCGGTCCAATGAGCAGTTCTTC. Translating it yields CASSYGTGRSNEQFF.

This clonotype has more than one count but fewer than ten. This chain uses TRBV28 with TRBJ2-5, with TRBD1 matching over 9 bases. The CDR3 contains 14 residues. V dropped 3 bases and J dropped 6; count of bases not matched to a gene: 5. Per the germline V gene, CDR1 is MDHEN and CDR2 is SYDVKM. CDR3 in DNA: TGTGCCAGCAGTTTTACAGGGGGCAAAAAGACCCAGTACTTC. This translates into CASSFTGGKKTQYF.

This clonotype came up a few times. CDR3 sequence: CASTLGRERGTGELFF. The CDR3 DNA follows: TGTGCCAGCACCCTAGGGCGGGAGCGGGGCACCGGGGAGCTGTTTTTT. The rearrangement links TRBV12-3 or TRBV12-4 to TRBJ2-2, with 7 bases that match TRBD2. CDR3 length: 16 residues. Trimming took 7 bases from V and 4 from J; bases not matched to a gene: 12.

In its sample, this clonotype was seen once. V and J are TRBV20-1 and TRBJ2-7; 9 nucleotides agree with TRBD1. The V gene's germline CDR1 is DFQATT and CDR2 SNEGSKA (reference sequence). With 5 bases clipped from V and 6 bases from J, the junction kept 8 bases outside the gene matches. CDR3 length equals 13 residues. CDR3 protein: CSAARTGVREQYF. The DNA of the CDR3 is TGCAGTGCTGCCCGGACAGGGGTCCGCGAGCAGTACTTC.

The genes are TRBV7-3 and TRBJ2-1, with D maybe TRBD2 (7 bases). Germline-derived CDR1 and CDR2 are SGHTA and FQGTGA. The germline V and J ends were trimmed by 3 bases and 6 bases, with 15 bases remaining between them. This CDR3 has 15 residues. For the CDR3, the DNA is TGTGCCAGCAGCTTTGGGGCGGGGGCAAGCAATGAGCAGTTCTTC. It yields the protein CASSFGAGASNEQFF.

The chain employs TRBV5-1 and TRBJ2-5; D unclear. V gave up 2 bases and J gave up 0 bases, with 8 bases separating them. This CDR3 is built from 14 residues. Germline-derived CDR1 and CDR2 are SGHRS and YFSETQ. CDR3 loop: CASSFGQYQETQYF. The CDR3 DNA follows: TGCGCCAGCAGCTTTGGGCAATACCAAGAGACCCAGTACTTC.

The chain links TRBV20-1 to TRBJ1-4, with D unclear. Germline loops: CDR1 DFQATT, CDR2 SNEGSKA (reference sequence). CDR3 length equals 14 residues. Trimming took 3 bases from V and 5 from J, leaving 13 bases between them. The CDR3 sequence is CSASLYGYNEKLFF. The CDR3 region has the DNA TGCAGTGCTAGTTTATATGGGTACAATGAAAAACTGTTTTTT.

The chain employs TRBV9 and TRBJ1-1; D gene unclear. Per germline, CDR1 SGDLS and CDR2 YYNGEE. V gave up 3 bases and J gave up 0 bases, with 3 bases separating them. CDR3 length: 12 residues. CDR3 loop: CASSALNTEAFF. Written as DNA, the CDR3 is TGTGCCAGCAGCGCTTTGAACACTGAAGCTTTCTTT.

This clonotype was seen at least ten times. V usage is TRBV4-1 and J usage is TRBJ1-1; D is perhaps TRBD1 (5 bases). Germline assignment: CDR1 MGHRA and CDR2 YSYEKL. This CDR3 has 14 residues. V was clipped by 2 bases and J by 2 bases, with 9 bases between them. CDR3 nucleotides: TGCGCCAGCAGCCAACTGGGGACTAACACTGAAGCTTTCTTT. It encodes CASSQLGTNTEAFF.

This clonotype was recorded at least ten times. This chain connects TRBV3-1 to TRBJ2-6; D possibly corresponds to TRBD1 (6 bases). V was trimmed by 4 bases and J by 0 bases, leaving 7 bases between them. The germline gives CDR1 LGHDT, CDR2 YNNKEL (reference sequence). The CDR3 covers 15 residues. Written as DNA, the CDR3 is TGTGCCAGCAGCCCGGACAGCTCTGGGGCCAACGTCCTGACTTTC. Amino acids: CASSPDSSGANVLTF.